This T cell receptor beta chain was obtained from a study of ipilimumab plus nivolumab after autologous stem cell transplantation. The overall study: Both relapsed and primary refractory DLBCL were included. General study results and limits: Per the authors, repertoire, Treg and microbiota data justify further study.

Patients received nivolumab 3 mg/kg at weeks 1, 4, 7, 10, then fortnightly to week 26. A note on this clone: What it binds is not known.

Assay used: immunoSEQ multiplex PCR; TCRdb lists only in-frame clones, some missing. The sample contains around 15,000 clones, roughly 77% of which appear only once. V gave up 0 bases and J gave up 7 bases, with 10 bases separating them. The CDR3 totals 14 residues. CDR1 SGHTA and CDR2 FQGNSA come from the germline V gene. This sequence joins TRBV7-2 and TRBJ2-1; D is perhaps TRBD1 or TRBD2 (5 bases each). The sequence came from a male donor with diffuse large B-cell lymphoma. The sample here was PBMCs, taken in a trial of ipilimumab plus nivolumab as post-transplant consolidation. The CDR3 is CASSLAGPQNEQFF. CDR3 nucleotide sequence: TGTGCCAGCAGCTTAGCGGGACCCCAAAATGAGCAGTTCTTC.